This TCR beta chain was sequenced during a study of type 1 and type 2 diabetes patients. Study-wide background: The cohort mixed type 1 diabetes, type 2 diabetes and nondiabetic donors.

A word on this clonotype: No antigen is known for it.

Genomic DNA was the PCR template. Multiplex PCR with 30 forward and 13 reverse primers amplified the TCR beta CDR3. MiXCR was run by TCRdb on the multiplex PCR reads, yielding one entry per CDR3 protein. The table records 250,000 or so distinct CDR3 sequences, roughly 50% of them present only once. General study results and limits: Between type 2 diabetes and control samples, V and J usage averaged approximately 0.97 correlation. Some expanded clones seen only in T1D might occur in additional T2D or control samples.

Trimming left V 5 bases short and J 0 bases short, with 13 bases between. CDR1 is MNHNS and CDR2 is SASEGT in the germline V gene. The CDR3 is 15 amino acids. The chain joins TRBV6-1 to TRBJ1-2; D gene ambiguous. The sequenced sample consisted of peripheral blood mononuclear cells (PBMCs). The source of this sequence is a man aged 18 to 30 with type 2 diabetes. For the CDR3, the DNA is TGTGCCAGCAGTTACTCCCCCGGGCCTAACTATGGCTACACCTTC. Protein product: CASSYSPGPNYGYTF.